Presented here are 26 T cell receptor beta chains from one specimen sequenced in a study of cytomegalovirus exposure and HLA in healthy donors. The data were produced by immunoSEQ multiplex PCR, yet TCRdb's version contains in-frame clones alone and is incomplete. This table holds 260,000 or so clones, roughly 90% found once. The source material was PBMCs. All receptors derive from a woman between 18 and 30 years old in good health and CMV-seronegative.

The sample holds one count of this clone. The CDR3 reads CASSPGTSGHGRGDTQYF. As DNA, the CDR3 is TGTGCCAGCTCACCTGGGACTAGCGGTCATGGGCGAGGAGATACGCAGTATTTT. This sequence joins TRBV18 and TRBJ2-3; 11 positions agree with TRBD2. The CDR3 spans 18 residues. Unmatched junction bases numbered 13, after V lost 3 bases and J lost 5 bases. Germline values: CDR1 KGHSH, CDR2 LQKENI.

The chain has TRBV7-2 and TRBJ2-7; possibly TRBD2 for D (6 bases). From germline, CDR1 is SGHTA and CDR2 FQGNSA. The CDR3 spans 14 residues. The V end was cut by 5 bases, the J end by 2 bases, with 13 bases between. The CDR3 bases are TGTGCCAGCAGCGTCCGGGTAGCGGCCTACGAGCAGTACTTC. Amino acids: CASSVRVAAYEQYF.

V and J are TRBV5-4 and TRBJ1-5; a weak D match, TRBD1 (6 bases). Trimming removed 3 bases at V and 5 bases at J, with 12 bases between. This CDR3 is 14 amino acids long. Germline V gives CDR1 SGHNT, CDR2 YYREEE (reference sequence). DNA of the CDR3: TGTGCCAGCAGCTGGACCCCAGGGGATCAGCCCCAGCATTTT. It yields the protein CASSWTPGDQPQHF.

This chain connects TRBV5-1 to TRBJ2-1, with D perhaps matching TRBD1 (5 bases). Germline lookup yields CDR1 SGHRS and CDR2 YFSETQ. The ends were cut back, 4 bases at V and 8 bases at J, with 13 bases in the middle. This CDR3 is 13 amino acids long. CDR3 nucleotides: TGCGCCAGCAGCCCCCGATGGGGCGATGAGCAGTTCTTC. Translating gives CASSPRWGDEQFF. Looking up the rest from reference TRBV5-1 and TRBJ2-1 gives the full variable domain: KAGVTQTPRYLIKTRGQQVTLSCSPISGHRSVSWYQQTPGQGLQFLFEYFSETQRNKGNFPGRFSGRQFSNSRSEMNVSTLELGDSALYLCASSPRWGDEQFFGPGTRLTVL.

This rearrangement joins TRBV5-1 to TRBJ1-6; D not certain. V was trimmed by 1 base and J by 8 bases, leaving 10 bases between them. CDR3 length: 14 residues. Germline loops: CDR1 SGHRS, CDR2 YFSETQ. In DNA, the CDR3 is TGCGCCAGCAGCTTGAATTTCGCAGATTCACCCCTCCACTTT. This gives the protein CASSLNFADSPLHF.

V gene TRBV14 combines with J gene TRBJ2-3; 10 bases align to TRBD1. CDR3 length: 17 amino acids. Per germline, CDR1 SGHDN and CDR2 FVKESK. The J segment lost 5 bases and the V segment lost 1 base, leaving 9 bases of the junction unmatched. CDR3 nucleotides: TGTGCCAGCAGCCAAGGGCCGGGACAGGGGCTTAGAGATACGCAGTATTTT. Its translation is CASSQGPGQGLRDTQYF.

This chain connects TRBV5-1 to TRBJ1-6; 7 bases map to TRBD1. The CDR3 runs 17 residues. CDR1 and CDR2 from the germline V gene are SGHRS and YFSETQ. The junction had 11 bases not matched to a gene; V was cut back by 4 bases and J by 4 bases. This CDR3 reads CASSPIDRATYNSPLHF. CDR3 DNA sequence: TGCGCCAGCAGCCCCATCGACAGGGCGACATATAATTCACCCCTCCACTTT.

This chain joins TRBV28 and TRBJ2-7, with 7 bases lining up with TRBD2. Germline CDR1 is MDHEN and CDR2 is SYDVKM. The CDR3 totals 15 residues. V lost 5 bases and J lost 3; bases outside the gene matches: 10. In DNA, the CDR3 is TGTGCCAGCAGTAACCATGGCGGGAGTGACTACGAGCAGTACTTC. It is translated as CASSNHGGSDYEQYF. Looking up the rest from reference TRBV28 and TRBJ2-7 gives the full variable domain: DVKVTQSSRYLVKRTGEKVFLECVQDMDHENMFWYRQDPGLGLRLIYFSYDVKMKEKGDIPEGYSVSREKKERFSLILESASTNQTSMYLCASSNHGGSDYEQYFGPGTRLTVT.

The gene calls are TRBV27 and TRBJ2-1; 11 nucleotides match TRBD2. Looked up from germline, CDR1 is MNHEY and CDR2 is SMNVEV (reference sequence). Trimming took 2 bases from V and 2 from J; bases not matched to a gene: 8. CDR3 length: 18 amino acids. CDR3 DNA: TGTGCCAGCAGTTTAGGGCTAGCGGGAGGCCCTACCTACAATGAGCAGTTCTTC. Translated: CASSLGLAGGPTYNEQFF.

The chain joins TRBV5-1 to TRBJ2-1; 8 nucleotides align to TRBD1. From germline, CDR1 is SGHRS and CDR2 YFSETQ. The CDR3 length is 14 residues. V shed 7 bases and J 4 bases; nucleotides not matched to a gene: 7. Here the CDR3 DNA reads TGCGCCAGCGCAGCCGGGACAGGTTACAATGAGCAGTTCTTC. Its protein product is CASAAGTGYNEQFF. Full variable domain (missing parts from reference TRBV5-1 and TRBJ2-1): KAGVTQTPRYLIKTRGQQVTLSCSPISGHRSVSWYQQTPGQGLQFLFEYFSETQRNKGNFPGRFSGRQFSNSRSEMNVSTLELGDSALYLCASAAGTGYNEQFFGPGTRLTVL.

The V gene is TRBV11-2, the J gene TRBJ1-1; D uncertain. Germline-derived CDR1 and CDR2 are SGHAT and FQNNGV. Trimming took off 4 bases at V and 0 bases at J, with 12 bases between the two ends. CDR3 length: 15 amino acids. The CDR3 DNA is TGTGCCAGCAGCTCGCCCGGGTCCATGAACACTGAAGCTTTCTTT. Residues: CASSSPGSMNTEAFF. Variable domain in full (rest from reference TRBV11-2 and TRBJ1-1): EAGVAQSPRYKIIEKRQSVAFWCNPISGHATLYWYQQILGQGPKLLIQFQNNGVVDDSQLPKDRFSAERLKGVDSTLKIQPAKLEDSAVYLCASSSPGSMNTEAFFGQGTRLTVV.

This clone turned up a few times. The chain recombines TRBV27 with TRBJ2-7, with D hard to call. Germline CDR1 and CDR2: MNHEY and SMNVEV (reference sequence). Trimming stripped 4 bases from V and 3 bases from J, with 4 bases between. CDR3 length: 11 amino acids. The CDR3: CASSSYYEQYF. CDR3 sequence (DNA): TGTGCCAGCAGTTCTTACTACGAGCAGTACTTC.

This clone was detected only once. The rearrangement links TRBV27 to TRBJ2-7; no clear D gene. Trimming took 5 bases from V and 0 from J, leaving 20 bases between them. Germline V gives CDR1 MNHEY, CDR2 SMNVEV (reference sequence). The CDR3 sequence is 17 residues long. The CDR3 spells CASSHKGGGRSSYEQYF. CDR3 coding DNA: TGTGCCAGCAGTCATAAAGGTGGCGGAAGGAGCTCCTACGAGCAGTACTTC.

The J gene is TRBJ2-3, the V gene TRBV7-2; the D is unclear. Germline CDR1 reads SGHTA; CDR2 reads FQGNSA. The germline V and J ends were trimmed by 4 bases and 2 bases, with 4 bases remaining between them. The CDR3 has 12 amino acids. CDR3: CASSSFTDTQYF. The CDR3 DNA follows: TGTGCCAGCAGCTCATTCACAGATACGCAGTATTTT.

The CDR3 DNA follows: TGTGCCAGCTTCCCGACTAGCGGATACAATGAGCAGTTCTTC. This codes for CASFPTSGYNEQFF. The genes are TRBV5-5 and TRBJ2-1; 9 bases agree with TRBD2. V dropped 7 bases and J dropped 4; count of bases not matched to a gene: 6. Germline loops: CDR1 SGHKS, CDR2 YYEKEE (reference sequence). The CDR3 covers 14 residues.

The chain recombines TRBV20-1 with TRBJ2-7; weak D call: TRBD2 (5 bases). With 3 bases removed from V and 5 bases from J, the gap between germline ends came to 8 bases. This CDR3 spans 11 amino acids. Germline assignment: CDR1 DFQATT and CDR2 SNEGSKA (reference sequence). CDR3 in DNA: TGCAGTGCTAGCATCGGGAACGAGCAGTACTTC. Its translation is CSASIGNEQYF.

The rearrangement uses TRBV30 and TRBJ1-2; D unclear. V was shortened by 7 bases and J by 8 bases, with 14 bases between the two germline ends. From germline, CDR1 is GTSNPN and CDR2 SVGIG (reference sequence). The CDR3 length is 11 residues. CDR3 sequence: CASRTGGGYTF. In nucleotides, the CDR3 is TGTGCCTCCCGGACTGGTGGAGGCTACACCTTC.

V is TRBV5-6 and J is TRBJ1-4; 11 bases agree with TRBD1. The J segment lost 0 bases and the V segment lost 4 bases, leaving 8 bases of the junction unmatched. Germline V CDR1 and CDR2: SGHDT, YYEEEE. CDR3 length: 18 residues. CDR3 coding DNA: TGTGCCAGCAGCGGACCGGGACAGGGGGATGCAACTAATGAAAAACTGTTTTTT. Amino acid sequence: CASSGPGQGDATNEKLFF.

This rearrangement joins TRBV19 to TRBJ1-1; D may be TRBD1 (6 bases). The CDR3 sequence is 16 residues long. V was clipped by 5 bases and J by 0 bases, with 16 bases between them. CDR1 and CDR2 from the germline V gene are LNHDA and SQIVND (reference sequence). DNA of the CDR3: TGTGCCAGTAGTCACCGGACAGTTCCCATGAACACTGAAGCTTTCTTT. It encodes CASSHRTVPMNTEAFF.

The table lists this clone with a count of one. V is TRBV19 and J is TRBJ2-7; TRBD1 matches 7 bases. With V trimmed by 3 bases and J by 2 bases, 10 bases remained unmatched. From germline, CDR1 is LNHDA and CDR2 SQIVND (reference sequence). This CDR3 is 16 amino acids long. This CDR3 reads CASSITYWQGAYEQYF. CDR3 coding DNA: TGTGCCAGTAGTATCACTTATTGGCAGGGGGCCTACGAGCAGTACTTC.

This clone was seen a single time. CDR3 coding DNA: TGTGCCAGCAGCTTAAGACTAGCGGGTAGACTCAGCACAGATACGCAGTATTTT. Its translation is CASSLRLAGRLSTDTQYF. The chain joins TRBV7-8 to TRBJ2-3; 10 bases are shared with TRBD2. Trimming took 2 bases from V and 0 from J; bases not matched to a gene: 8. The CDR3 consists of 18 residues. The germline CDR1 and CDR2 sequences are SGHVS and FQNEAQ.

The chain joins TRBV5-6 to TRBJ2-4, with TRBD1 matching over 7 bases. V lost 4 bases to trimming and J lost 0 bases; unmatched junction nucleotides: 4. CDR1 is SGHDT, CDR2 YYEEEE, per germline. The CDR3 consists of 15 residues. CDR3 nucleotides: TGTGCCAGCAGCCTACAGGGGTTAGCCAAAAACATTCAGTACTTC. Encoded protein: CASSLQGLAKNIQYF.

Concerning this clone itself: This sample also contains other DNA sequences that code for the same CDR3. The V gene is TRBV18, the J gene TRBJ2-7; possible D gene TRBD2, 5 bases. This CDR3 is 14 amino acids long. V shed 0 bases and J shed 1 base, with 7 bases lying between them. Germline values: CDR1 KGHSH, CDR2 LQKENI. As DNA, the CDR3 is TGTGCCAGCTCACCACCCGGGGTTTCCTACGAGCAGTACTTC. It yields the protein CASSPPGVSYEQYF.

This chain joins TRBV6-1 and TRBJ1-5; D might be TRBD1 (5 bases). The CDR3 is 14 amino acids. Trimming stripped 3 bases from V and 4 bases from J, with 10 bases between. In germline, CDR1 is MNHNS, CDR2 SASEGT. The CDR3 region is CASSDRVPNQPQHF. The CDR3, as DNA: TGTGCCAGCAGTGACAGGGTCCCAAATCAGCCCCAGCATTTT.

The CDR3 region is CASSLRTGITEAFF. The CDR3 DNA is TGTGCCAGCAGCTTACGGACAGGAATCACTGAAGCTTTCTTT. V is TRBV7-2 and J is TRBJ1-1, with 7 nucleotides matching TRBD1. This CDR3 contains 14 residues. Losses at the gene ends were 2 bases for V and 4 bases for J; bases not matched to a gene: 4. Germline V gives CDR1 SGHTA, CDR2 FQGNSA.

A few counts support this clone. The CDR3 DNA is TGTGCAAGTCGCTTAGCGCGGTCCATACCCCAGCATTTT. Translated, it gives CASRLARSIPQHF. The chain combines TRBV12-2 with TRBJ1-5. TRBV12-2 is recorded as a pseudogene. This CDR3 comprises 13 residues.